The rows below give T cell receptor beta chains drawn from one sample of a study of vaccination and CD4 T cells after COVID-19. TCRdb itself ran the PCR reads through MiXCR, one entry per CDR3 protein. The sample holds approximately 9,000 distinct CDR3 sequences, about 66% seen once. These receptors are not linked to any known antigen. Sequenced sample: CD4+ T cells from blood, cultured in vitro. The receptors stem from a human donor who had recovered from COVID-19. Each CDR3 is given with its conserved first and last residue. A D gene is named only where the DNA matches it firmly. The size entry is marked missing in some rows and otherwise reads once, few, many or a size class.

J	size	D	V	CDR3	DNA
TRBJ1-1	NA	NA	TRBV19	CASRWGQRNTEAFF	TGTGCCAGTAGGTGGGGGCAGAGGAACACTGAAGCTTTCTTT
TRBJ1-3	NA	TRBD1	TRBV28	CASGTGGAGNTIYF	TGTGCCAGCGGTACAGGGGGAGCCGGAAACACCATATATTTT
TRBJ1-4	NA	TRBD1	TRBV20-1	CSARPTWRDRGASSNEKLFF	TGCAGTGCTAGGCCCACATGGAGGGACAGGGGCGCGAGTAGTAATGAAAAACTGTTTTTT
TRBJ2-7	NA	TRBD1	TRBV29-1	CSVKWGTGVGEQYF	TGCAGCGTGAAGTGGGGCACAGGGGTGGGCGAGCAGTACTTC
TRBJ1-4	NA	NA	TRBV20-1	CSATVPGKEKLFF	TGCAGTGCTACAGTACCTGGGAAGGAAAAACTGTTTTTT
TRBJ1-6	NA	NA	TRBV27	CASSFLQEGSPLHF	TGTGCCAGCAGTTTTTTACAGGAAGGTTCACCCCTCCACTTT
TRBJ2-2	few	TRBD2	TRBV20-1	CSARTSGGLYTGELFF	TGCAGTGCTCGGACTAGCGGGGGGTTATACACCGGGGAGCTGTTTTTT
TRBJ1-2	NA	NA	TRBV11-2	CASSFKSDFIGSNYGYTF	TGTGCCAGCAGCTTTAAAAGTGACTTTATCGGCTCTAACTATGGCTACACCTTC
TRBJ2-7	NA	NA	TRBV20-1	CSARWLQGGSYEQYF	TGCAGTGCTAGATGGTTACAGGGTGGCTCCTACGAGCAGTACTTC
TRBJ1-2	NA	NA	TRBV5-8	CASRTKLGSYYGYTF	TGTGCCAGCAGAACAAAACTCGGGAGCTACTATGGCTACACCTTC
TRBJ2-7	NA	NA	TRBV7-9	CASSPPRWGSYEQYF	TGTGCCAGCAGCCCACCACGGTGGGGGTCCTACGAGCAGTACTTC
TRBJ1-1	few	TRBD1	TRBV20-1	CSARQGAGTEAFF	TGCAGTGCTAGACAGGGGGCCGGCACTGAAGCTTTCTTT
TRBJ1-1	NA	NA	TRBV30	CAWRVGVYAFF	TGTGCCTGGAGGGTGGGGGTGTACGCTTTCTTT
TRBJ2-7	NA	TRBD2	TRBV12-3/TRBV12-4	CASKAGVSYEQYF	TGTGCGTCTAAAGCGGGGGTTTCCTACGAGCAGTACTTC
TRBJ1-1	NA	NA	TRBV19	CASKARAVGRNTEAFF	TGTGCCAGTAAAGCCCGAGCCGTTGGGAGGAACACTGAAGCTTTCTTT
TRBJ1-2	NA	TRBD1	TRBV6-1	CASSPSRGTGYGGYTF	TGTGCCAGCAGTCCATCTCGCGGGACAGGGTATGGAGGCTACACCTTC
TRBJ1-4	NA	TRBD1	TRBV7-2	CASSQMGTENEKLFF	TGTGCCAGCAGCCAGATGGGGACAGAAAATGAAAAACTGTTTTTT
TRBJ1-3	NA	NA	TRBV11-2	CASSLGGGTIYF	TGTGCCAGCAGCTTAGGGGGCGGCACCATATATTTT
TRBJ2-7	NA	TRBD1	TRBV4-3	CASSQNTPLGDRAYEQYF	TGCGCCAGCAGCCAAAACACCCCTTTAGGGGACAGGGCCTACGAGCAGTACTTC
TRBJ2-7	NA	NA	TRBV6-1	CASSEFPGALGEQYF	TGTGCCAGCAGTGAATTCCCAGGGGCCCTAGGGGAGCAGTACTTC
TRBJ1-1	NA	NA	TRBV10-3	CAISDPLGTEAFF	TGTGCCATCAGTGATCCGCTGGGCACTGAAGCTTTCTTT
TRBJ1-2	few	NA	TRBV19	CASSIGGYGGYTF	TGTGCCAGTAGTATAGGCGGCTACGGGGGCTACACCTTC
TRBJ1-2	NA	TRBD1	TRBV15	CATSTRTGYYGYTF	TGTGCCACCAGCACAAGGACAGGTTACTATGGCTACACCTTC
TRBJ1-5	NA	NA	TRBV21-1	CASSKAEGSEEDSNQPQHF	TGTGCCAGCAGCAAAGCAGAGGGGTCGGAGGAGGATAGCAATCAGCCCCAGCATTTT
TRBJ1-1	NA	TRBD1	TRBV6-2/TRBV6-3	CASSFRQGLTEAFF	TGTGCCAGCAGTTTCCGACAGGGCTTGACTGAAGCTTTCTTT
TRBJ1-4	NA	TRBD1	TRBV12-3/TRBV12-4	CASSVTGVKLFF	TGTGCCAGCAGCGTTACAGGGGTAAAACTGTTTTTT
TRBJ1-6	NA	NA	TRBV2	CASSSGISPLHF	TGTGCCAGCAGTTCAGGGATTTCACCCCTCCACTTT
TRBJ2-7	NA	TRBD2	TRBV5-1	CASRPGTTYEQYF	TGCGCCAGCAGGCCCGGGACTACTTACGAGCAGTACTTC
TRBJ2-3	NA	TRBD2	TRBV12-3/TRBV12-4	CASSPFGTSGKTDTQYF	TGTGCCAGCTCCCCCTTCGGGACTAGCGGTAAGACAGATACGCAGTATTTT
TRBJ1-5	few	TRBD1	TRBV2	CASSDRGVGNQPQHF	TGTGCCAGCTCGGACAGGGGAGTGGGCAATCAGCCCCAGCATTTT
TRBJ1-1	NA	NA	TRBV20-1	CSARDTQGRYQNTEAFF	TGCAGTGCTAGAGATACCCAGGGAAGGTATCAGAACACTGAAGCTTTCTTT
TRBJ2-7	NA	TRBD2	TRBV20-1	CSASGLAGPYEQYF	TGCAGTGCTAGTGGGCTAGCGGGGCCCTACGAGCAGTACTTC
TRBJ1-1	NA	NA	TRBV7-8	CASSLVGVNTEAFF	TGTGCCAGCAGCTTAGTGGGTGTGAACACTGAAGCTTTCTTT
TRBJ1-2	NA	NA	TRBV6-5	CASSYATRGDYGYTF	TGTGCCAGCAGTTACGCCACAAGGGGAGACTATGGCTACACCTTC
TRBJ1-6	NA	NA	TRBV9	CASQGDGSPLHF	TGTGCCAGCCAGGGTGACGGTTCACCCCTCCACTTT
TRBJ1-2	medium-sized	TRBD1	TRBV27	CASGQYRGNYGYTF	TGTGCCAGCGGCCAATACAGGGGAAACTATGGCTACACCTTC
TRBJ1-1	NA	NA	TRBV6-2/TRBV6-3	CASSYSKGAGSTEAFF	TGTGCCAGCAGTTACTCGAAAGGAGCGGGGAGTACTGAAGCTTTCTTT
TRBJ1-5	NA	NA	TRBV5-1	CASSLGGVSNQPQHF	TGCGCCAGCAGCTTGGGGGGGGTAAGCAATCAGCCCCAGCATTTT
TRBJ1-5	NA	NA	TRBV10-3	CAIRGDSSNQPQHF	TGTGCCATCAGGGGGGACTCAAGCAATCAGCCCCAGCATTTT
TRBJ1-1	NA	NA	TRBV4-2	CASSQDSGLRGKNTEAFF	TGTGCCAGCAGCCAAGACTCTGGACTCAGGGGAAAGAACACTGAAGCTTTCTTT
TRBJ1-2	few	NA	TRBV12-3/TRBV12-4	CASSLQGSGYTF	TGTGCCAGCAGTTTGCAGGGTTCGGGCTACACCTTC
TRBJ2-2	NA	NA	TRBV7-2	CASSLGAANTGELFF	TGTGCCAGCAGCTTAGGAGCGGCGAACACCGGGGAGCTGTTTTTT
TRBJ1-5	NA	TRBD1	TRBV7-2	CASSYRGEQPQHF	TGTGCCAGCAGCTACAGGGGTGAACAGCCCCAGCATTTT
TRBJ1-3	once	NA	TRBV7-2	CASSLRTASGNTIYF	TGTGCCAGCAGCCTTCGGACGGCCTCTGGAAACACCATATATTTT
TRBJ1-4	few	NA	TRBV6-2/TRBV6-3	CASSYGRVRGEKLFF	TGTGCCAGCAGTTACGGCCGGGTGCGTGGAGAAAAACTGTTTTTT
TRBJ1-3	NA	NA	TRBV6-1	CASSPPDSGNTIYF	TGTGCCAGCAGCCCCCCCGACTCTGGAAACACCATATATTTT